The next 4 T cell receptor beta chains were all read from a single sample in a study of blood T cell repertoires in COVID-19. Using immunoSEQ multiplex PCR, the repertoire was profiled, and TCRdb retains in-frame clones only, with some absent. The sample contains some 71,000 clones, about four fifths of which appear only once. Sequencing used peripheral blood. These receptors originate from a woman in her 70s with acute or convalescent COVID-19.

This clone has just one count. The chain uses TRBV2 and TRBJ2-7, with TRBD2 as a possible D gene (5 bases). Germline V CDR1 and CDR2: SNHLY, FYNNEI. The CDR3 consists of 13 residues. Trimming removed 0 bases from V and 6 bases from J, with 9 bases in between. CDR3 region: CASSEAGGREQYF. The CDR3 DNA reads TGTGCCAGCAGTGAAGCGGGCGGGCGCGAGCAGTACTTC.

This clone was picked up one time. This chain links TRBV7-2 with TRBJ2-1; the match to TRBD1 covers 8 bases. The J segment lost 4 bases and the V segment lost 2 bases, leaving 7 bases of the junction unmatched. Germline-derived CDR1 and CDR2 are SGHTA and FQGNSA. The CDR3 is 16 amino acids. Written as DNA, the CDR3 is TGTGCCAGCAGCTTATGGCAGGGGGCGGTATACAATGAGCAGTTCTTC. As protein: CASSLWQGAVYNEQFF.

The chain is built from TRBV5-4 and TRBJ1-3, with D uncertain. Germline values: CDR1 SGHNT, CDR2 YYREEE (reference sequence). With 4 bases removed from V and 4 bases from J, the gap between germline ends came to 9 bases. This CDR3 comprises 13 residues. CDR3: CASSPQMGNTIYF. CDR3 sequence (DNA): TGTGCCAGCAGCCCGCAGATGGGAAACACCATATATTTT.

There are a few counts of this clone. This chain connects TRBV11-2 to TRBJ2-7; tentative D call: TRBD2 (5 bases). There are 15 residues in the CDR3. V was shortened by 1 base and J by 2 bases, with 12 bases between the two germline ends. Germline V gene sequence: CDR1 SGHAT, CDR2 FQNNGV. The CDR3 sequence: CASSLGFEGTYEQYF. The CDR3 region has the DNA TGTGCCAGCAGCTTAGGGTTTGAGGGAACCTACGAGCAGTACTTC.